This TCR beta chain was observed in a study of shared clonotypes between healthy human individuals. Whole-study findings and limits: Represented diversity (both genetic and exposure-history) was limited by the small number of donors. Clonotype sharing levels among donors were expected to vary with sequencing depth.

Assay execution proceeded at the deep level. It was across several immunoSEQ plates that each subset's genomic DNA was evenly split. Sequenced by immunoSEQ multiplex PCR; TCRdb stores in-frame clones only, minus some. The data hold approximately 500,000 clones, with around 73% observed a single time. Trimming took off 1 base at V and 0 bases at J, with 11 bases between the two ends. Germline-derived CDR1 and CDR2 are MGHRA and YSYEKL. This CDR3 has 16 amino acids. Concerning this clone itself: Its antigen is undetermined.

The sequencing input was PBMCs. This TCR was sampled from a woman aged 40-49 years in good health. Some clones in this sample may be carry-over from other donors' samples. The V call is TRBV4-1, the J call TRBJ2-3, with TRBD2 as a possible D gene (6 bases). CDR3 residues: CASSQVIAGSTDTQYF. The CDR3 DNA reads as TGCGCCAGCAGCCAAGTAATTGCGGGAAGCACAGATACGCAGTATTTT.